A selection of T cell receptor beta chains follows, all from one sample in a study of cytomegalovirus exposure and HLA in healthy donors. Libraries were prepared by immunoSEQ multiplex PCR; TCRdb keeps only in-frame clonotypes and omits some of them. The sample lists over 150,000 clones; around 80% were seen once. The sequencing input was PBMCs. The receptors shown here come from a woman aged 60-75 years in good health and CMV-seropositive. Each CDR3 is given with its conserved first and last residue. The D gene is left open where the match is weak. Clone size, where shown, is once, few, many, or a class for clones that have expanded.

CDR3aa: CASSLTGPGELFF; CDR3nt: TGTGCCAGCAGCTTAACAGGTCCCGGGGAGCTGTTTTTT; abundance: -; v_gene: TRBV7-8; d_gene: -; j_gene: TRBJ2-2
CDR3aa: CASSSGGGETQYF; CDR3nt: TGTGCCAGCAGCTCGGGGGGAGGGGAGACCCAGTACTTC; abundance: -; v_gene: TRBV5-4; d_gene: TRBD2; j_gene: TRBJ2-5
CDR3aa: CASSAGTGNNSPLHF; CDR3nt: TGTGCCAGCAGCGCGGGGACAGGGAACAATTCACCCCTCCACTTT; abundance: few; v_gene: TRBV28; d_gene: TRBD1; j_gene: TRBJ1-6
CDR3aa: CASSGGGMDNEQFF; CDR3nt: TGCGCCAGCAGCGGAGGAGGTATGGACAATGAGCAGTTCTTC; abundance: -; v_gene: TRBV5-1; d_gene: -; j_gene: TRBJ2-1
CDR3aa: CASSPSGAYEQYF; CDR3nt: TGTGCCAGTAGTCCAAGCGGGGCATACGAGCAGTACTTC; abundance: few; v_gene: TRBV19; d_gene: TRBD2; j_gene: TRBJ2-7
CDR3aa: CASSIRRGFRSDTQYF; CDR3nt: TGTGCCAGTAGTATTCGCAGGGGCTTTCGATCGGATACGCAGTATTTT; abundance: once; v_gene: TRBV19; d_gene: -; j_gene: TRBJ2-3
CDR3aa: CASSSGTSGREQYF; CDR3nt: TGTGCCAGCAGTTCCGGGACTAGCGGGAGGGAGCAGTACTTC; abundance: -; v_gene: TRBV27; d_gene: TRBD2; j_gene: TRBJ2-7
CDR3aa: CASSFLLPTSGKDNEQFF; CDR3nt: TGTGCCAGCAGCTTTTTGCTCCCGACTAGCGGGAAAGACAATGAGCAGTTCTTC; abundance: -; v_gene: TRBV7-8; d_gene: TRBD2; j_gene: TRBJ2-1
CDR3aa: CASSLVQGSTDTQYF; CDR3nt: TGCGCCAGCAGCTTGGTACAGGGGAGCACAGATACGCAGTATTTT; abundance: -; v_gene: TRBV5-1; d_gene: TRBD1; j_gene: TRBJ2-3
CDR3aa: CASIFDSLTGELFF; CDR3nt: TGTGCCAGCATCTTCGACAGTCTCACCGGGGAGCTGTTTTTT; abundance: -; v_gene: TRBV6-1; d_gene: -; j_gene: TRBJ2-2
CDR3aa: CASSFGTTPGEQYF; CDR3nt: TGTGCCAGCAGCTTCGGGACTACTCCAGGCGAGCAGTACTTC; abundance: -; v_gene: TRBV7-3; d_gene: TRBD2; j_gene: TRBJ2-7
CDR3aa: CASSQVRQGYEQYF; CDR3nt: TGCGCCAGCAGCCAAGTGAGGCAGGGCTACGAGCAGTACTTC; abundance: -; v_gene: TRBV4-1; d_gene: -; j_gene: TRBJ2-7
CDR3aa: CASARGPGTQPQHF; CDR3nt: TGTGCCAGCGCCAGGGGGCCAGGGACTCAGCCCCAGCATTTT; abundance: -; v_gene: TRBV7-9; d_gene: TRBD1; j_gene: TRBJ1-5
CDR3aa: CASSQDGTTYNEQFF; CDR3nt: TGCGCCAGCAGCCAAGATGGGACAACCTACAATGAGCAGTTCTTC; abundance: medium-sized; v_gene: TRBV4-1; d_gene: -; j_gene: TRBJ2-1
CDR3aa: CASSLSGGSSYEQYF; CDR3nt: TGCGCCAGCAGCCTGAGCGGGGGGAGCTCCTACGAGCAGTACTTC; abundance: once; v_gene: TRBV5-1; d_gene: TRBD2; j_gene: TRBJ2-7